This T cell receptor beta chain was sequenced in a study of blood T cell repertoires in COVID-19. V lost 8 bases to trimming and J lost 5 bases, with 15 bases between them. Germline V gene sequence: CDR1 LNHNV, CDR2 YYDKDF (reference sequence). This CDR3 spans 13 amino acids. The data were produced by immunoSEQ multiplex PCR, yet TCRdb's version contains in-frame clones alone and is incomplete. The sample lists almost 80,000 clones, 80% to 95% occurring once. The V call is TRBV15, the J call TRBJ1-1; a weak D match, TRBD1 (6 bases). Material: peripheral blood. The clonotype originates from a woman aged 80 or over with acute or convalescent COVID-19. The CDR3 loop reads CATQRGAETEAFF. As DNA, the CDR3 is TGTGCCACCCAGCGGGGGGCGGAAACTGAAGCTTTCTTT. Filled out from reference TRBV15 and TRBJ1-1, the complete variable domain reads DAMVIQNPRYQVTQFGKPVTLSCSQTLNHNVMYWYQQKSSQAPKLLFHYYDKDFNNEADTPDNFQSRRPNTSFCFLDIRSPGLGDTAMYLCATQRGAETEAFFGQGTRLTVV.